This T cell receptor (beta chain) emerged from a study of Ad26.COV2.S vaccination and SARS-CoV-2 variants. Study information: Ad26.COV2.S was injected intramuscularly once or twice, 56 days apart. Study-wide results and caveats: Spike-specific TCR breadth ran higher among vaccine recipients than placebo recipients. Reported post-vaccination CD8+ and CD4+ T cell responses to spike showed substantial breadth.

Germline V CDR1 and CDR2: MGHDK, SYGVNS. Trimming at V came to 2 bases and at J to 8 bases, leaving 8 bases not matched to a gene. This CDR3 has 16 residues. Here immunoSEQ multiplex PCR was the method, and the copy in TCRdb shows in-frame clones only, minus some. This sample yields 300,000 to 450,000 clones, of which 70% to 90% are seen a single time; around 3% belongs to the top ten. In regard to this clone: What it recognizes is unknown.

Treatment here: roughly 20 received Ad26.COV2.S at low or high dose, single or two shots; roughly five received placebo; per-sample allocation not given. Day 63 after the first injection of vaccine or placebo was the sampling time. What was given as vaccine was an Ad26 vector encoding Wuhan-strain SARS-CoV-2 spike. The rearrangement joins TRBV25-1 to TRBJ2-1, with 11 bases that match TRBD2. The sequencing here drew on peripheral blood, taken in a trial of Ad26.COV2.S vaccine versus placebo. This TCR was recovered from a person aged 18-60 years who received the Ad26.COV2.S COVID-19 vaccine or a placebo. The DNA of the CDR3 is TGTGCCAGCAGTGAAACTAGCGGGAGAAGGTTGGATGAGCAGTTCTTC. This encodes CASSETSGRRLDEQFF.